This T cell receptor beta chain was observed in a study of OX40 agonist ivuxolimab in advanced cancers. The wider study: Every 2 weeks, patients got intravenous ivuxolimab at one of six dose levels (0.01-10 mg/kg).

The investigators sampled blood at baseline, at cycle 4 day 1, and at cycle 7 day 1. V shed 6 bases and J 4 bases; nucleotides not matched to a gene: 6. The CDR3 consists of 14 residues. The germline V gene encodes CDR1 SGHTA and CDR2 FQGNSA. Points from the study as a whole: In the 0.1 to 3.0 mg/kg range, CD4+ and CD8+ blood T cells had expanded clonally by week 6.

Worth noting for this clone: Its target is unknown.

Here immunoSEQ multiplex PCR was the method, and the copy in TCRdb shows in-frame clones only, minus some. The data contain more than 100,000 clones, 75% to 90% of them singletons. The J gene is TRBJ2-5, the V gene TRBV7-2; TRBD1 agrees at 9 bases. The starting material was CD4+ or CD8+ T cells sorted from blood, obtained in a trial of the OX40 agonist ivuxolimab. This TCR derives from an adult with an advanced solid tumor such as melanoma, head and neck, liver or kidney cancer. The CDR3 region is CASRSTGGSETQYF. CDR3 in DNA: TGTGCCAGCAGGTCTACAGGGGGCTCAGAGACCCAGTACTTC.